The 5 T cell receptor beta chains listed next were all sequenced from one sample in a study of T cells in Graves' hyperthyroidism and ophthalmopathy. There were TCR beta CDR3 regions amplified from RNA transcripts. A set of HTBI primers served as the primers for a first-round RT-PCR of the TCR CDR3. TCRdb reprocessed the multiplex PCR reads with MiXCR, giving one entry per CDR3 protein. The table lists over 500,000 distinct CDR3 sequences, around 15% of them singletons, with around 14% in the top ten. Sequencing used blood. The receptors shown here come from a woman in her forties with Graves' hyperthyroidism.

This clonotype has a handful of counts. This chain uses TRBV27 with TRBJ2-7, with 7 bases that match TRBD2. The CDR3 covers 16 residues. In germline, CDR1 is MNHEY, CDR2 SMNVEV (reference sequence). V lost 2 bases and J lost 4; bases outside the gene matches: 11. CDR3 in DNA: TGTGCCAGCAGTTTACAGGCGGGAGCATTGTTGTACGAGCAGTACTTC. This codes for CASSLQAGALLYEQYF.

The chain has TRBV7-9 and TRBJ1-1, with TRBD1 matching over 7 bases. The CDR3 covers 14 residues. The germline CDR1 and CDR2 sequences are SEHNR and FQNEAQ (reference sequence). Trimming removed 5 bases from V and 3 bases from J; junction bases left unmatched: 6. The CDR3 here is CASSVQGMHTEAFF. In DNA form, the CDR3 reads TGTGCCAGCAGCGTACAGGGGATGCACACTGAAGCTTTCTTT.

The CDR3 DNA reads as TGTGCCAGCGGGGGGGCGGGAGTAGAGACCCAGTACTTC. This encodes CASGGAGVETQYF. V and J are TRBV27 and TRBJ2-5; D perhaps matches TRBD2 (7 bases). The CDR3 runs 13 residues. V gave up 8 bases and J gave up 4 bases, with 14 bases separating them. CDR1 MNHEY and CDR2 SMNVEV come from the germline V gene (reference sequence).

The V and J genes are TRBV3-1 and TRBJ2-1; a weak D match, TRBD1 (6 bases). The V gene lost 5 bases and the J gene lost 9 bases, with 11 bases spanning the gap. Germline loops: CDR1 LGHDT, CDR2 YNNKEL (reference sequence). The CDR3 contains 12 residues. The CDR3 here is CASSSTGSEQFF. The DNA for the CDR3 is TGTGCCAGCAGCTCCACAGGGAGTGAGCAGTTCTTC.

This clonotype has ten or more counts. CDR3 nucleotide sequence: TGTGCCAGCAGACTACCCCGTTTAGAGGGCGTTTACTACGAGCAGTACTTC. Its protein is CASRLPRLEGVYYEQYF. This chain uses TRBV28 with TRBJ2-7; TRBD2 might be the D (5 bases). The CDR3 extends over 17 amino acids. The germline V and J ends were trimmed by 6 bases and 3 bases, with 24 bases remaining between them. The germline V gene has CDR1 MDHEN and CDR2 SYDVKM.